These T cell receptor beta chains were read from a single sample in a study of T cell responses to AZD1222 COVID-19 vaccine. Sequencing was performed with immunoSEQ multiplex PCR; in TCRdb, only in-frame clones are kept and a portion is missing. The sample lists about 150,000 clones, around 95% occurring once. The material was peripheral blood, obtained on day 0 of AZD1222 vaccination. These receptors came from an adult in good health. CDR3s include the opening cysteine and the closing phenylalanine or tryptophan. A D gene is named only where the DNA matches it firmly. Clone size is stated in some rows and not others, as once, few, many or a class when expanded.

j_gene,d_gene,v_gene,abundance,CDR3nt,CDR3aa
TRBJ1-4,NA,TRBV10-3,once,TGTGCCGCAGGGAGGGGTTATGAAAAACTGTTTTTT,CAAGRGYEKLFF
TRBJ2-3,NA,TRBV9,NA,TGTGCCAGCAGCCCCCGTGGGCGTGCTAGCACAGATACGCAGTATTTT,CASSPRGRASTDTQYF
TRBJ1-1,NA,TRBV19,NA,TGTGCCAGTAGCCTCGGACAATTGAACACTGAAGCTTTCTTT,CASSLGQLNTEAFF
TRBJ1-2,NA,TRBV7-8,NA,TGTGCCAGCAGCTTAGAACGGGGGCCCCACGTGTATTATGGCTACACCTTC,CASSLERGPHVYYGYTF
TRBJ1-1,NA,TRBV6-1,few,TGTGCCAGCAGTGATACTCCGGGCAGGCCGAACACTGAAGCTTTCTTT,CASSDTPGRPNTEAFF
TRBJ2-1,NA,TRBV20-1,NA,TGCAGTGCGCAGGGGTCAAATGAGCAGTTCTTC,CSAQGSNEQFF
TRBJ1-2,NA,TRBV28,once,TGTGCCAGCAGTCCACTGACCAACTATGGCTACACCTTC,CASSPLTNYGYTF
TRBJ1-2,NA,TRBV27,NA,TGTGCCAGCAGTTTATTGGGGTTAGCTAACTATGGCTACACCTTC,CASSLLGLANYGYTF
TRBJ1-2,TRBD1,TRBV15,once,TGTGCCACCAGCAGAGATCAGGGACAGGGACCTGGCTACACCTTC,CATSRDQGQGPGYTF
TRBJ1-2,TRBD1,TRBV5-4,NA,TGTGCCAGCAGCCAGGGGGCCTATGGCTACACCTTC,CASSQGAYGYTF
TRBJ2-1,NA,TRBV4-2,NA,TGTGCCAGCAGCCTGAAAAAGGGCAGGGACCTACCTGGGAATGAGCAGTTCTTC,CASSLKKGRDLPGNEQFF
TRBJ1-1,NA,TRBV10-2,NA,TGCGCCAGCAGTGAGTCGCCCGGGACCACTGAAGCTTTCTTT,CASSESPGTTEAFF
TRBJ2-3,NA,TRBV21-1,NA,TGTGCCAGCAGCAAAGATCATCTAGCGGGGGATTTATCTAGCACAGATACGCAGTATTTT,CASSKDHLAGDLSSTDTQYF
TRBJ2-1,NA,TRBV9,NA,TGTGCCAGCAGCGTAGTGAGCGGATCTTCCTACAATGAGCAGTTCTTC,CASSVVSGSSYNEQFF
TRBJ2-2,NA,TRBV7-3,NA,TGTGCCAGCAGCCTAAACACCGGGGAGCTGTTTTTT,CASSLNTGELFF
TRBJ1-2,NA,TRBV19,NA,TGTGCCAGTACTACCGGGGATGGGAAGACCCTCCTCTATGGCTACACCTTC,CASTTGDGKTLLYGYTF